Reported below is one T cell receptor beta chain. The data were produced by immunoSEQ multiplex PCR, yet TCRdb's version contains in-frame clones alone and is incomplete. The table shows roughly 340,000 clones, with about 93% occurring only once. This sample is part of a study of blood T cell repertoires in COVID-19. The germline V gene encodes CDR1 SGHNT and CDR2 YENEEA. The V end lost 5 bases, the J end lost 1 base, and 14 bases lay between the germline ends. The CDR3 spans 15 residues. The source material was peripheral blood. The receptor's source is a woman younger than 30 who had recovered from COVID-19. The chain has TRBV11-3 and TRBJ2-5, with D possibly being TRBD1 (7 bases). The CDR3 region has the DNA TGTGCCAGCAGCCAGAGGAGGGGGCCCCAAGAGACCCAGTACTTC. Protein: CASSQRRGPQETQYF.